The TCR beta chain under discussion was sequenced for a study of blood T cell repertoires in COVID-19. The count of this clone is one. The repertoire was sequenced with immunoSEQ multiplex PCR; TCRdb's copy has only in-frame clones and lacks some. The table includes over 350,000 clones, about 90% detected once. The TCR was taken from a woman aged 18-35 years with acute COVID-19. The sequencing sample was made of PBMCs or T cells enriched from blood (not recorded which).

The CDR3 reads CASSRVPSPLHF. Written as DNA, the CDR3 is TGTGCCAGCAGTCGGGTACCATCACCCCTCCACTTT. The chain is built from TRBV12-3 or TRBV12-4 and TRBJ1-6, with D uncertain. V lost 5 bases to trimming and J lost 10 bases, with 9 bases between them. The CDR3 covers 12 residues.